The sequence of this T cell receptor beta chain was determined in a study of blood T cell repertoires in COVID-19. Sequenced by immunoSEQ multiplex PCR; TCRdb stores in-frame clones only, minus some. The sample has roughly 6,400 clones, 70% to 85% seen once. The CDR3 runs to 15 residues. V was clipped by 4 bases and J by 3 bases; unmatched bases: 6. Germline lookup yields CDR1 SGHDT and CDR2 YYEEEE. This chain connects TRBV5-6 to TRBJ2-4, with 8 bases that match TRBD2. Material: peripheral blood. The sequence derives from a human donor with active COVID-19. The donor label of this sample is uncertain. CDR3 nucleotide sequence: TGTGCCAGCAGCCTGACTAGCGCGGGCAAAAACATTCAGTACTTC. Amino acid sequence: CASSLTSAGKNIQYF.